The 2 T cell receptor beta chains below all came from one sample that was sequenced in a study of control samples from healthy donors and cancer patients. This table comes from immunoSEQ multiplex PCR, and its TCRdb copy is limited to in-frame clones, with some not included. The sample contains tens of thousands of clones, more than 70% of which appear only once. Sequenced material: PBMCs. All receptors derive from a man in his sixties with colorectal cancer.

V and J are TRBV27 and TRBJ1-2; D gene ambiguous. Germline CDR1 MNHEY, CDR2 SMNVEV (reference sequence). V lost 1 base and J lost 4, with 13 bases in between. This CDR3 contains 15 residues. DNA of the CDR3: TGTGCCAGCAGTTTATTTGGCACCCACTCCTATGGCTACACCTTC. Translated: CASSLFGTHSYGYTF.

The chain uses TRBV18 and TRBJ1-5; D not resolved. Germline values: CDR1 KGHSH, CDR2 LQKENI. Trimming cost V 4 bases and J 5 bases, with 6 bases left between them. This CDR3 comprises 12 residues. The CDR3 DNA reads TGTGCCAGCTCACTTTGGGATCAGCCCCAGCATTTT. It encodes CASSLWDQPQHF.